The next 28 T cell receptor beta chains were all read from a single sample in a study of tumor-infiltrating lymphocytes in primary liver carcinoma. The input was 500 ng total RNA; TCR beta cDNA was made from it with a constant-region primer. Employing slightly modified ARM-PCR, three nested multiplex PCR rounds were run, and these gave rise to the TCR beta libraries. Investigators reported that the first two PCR rounds, at around 11 cycles each, used TRBV1-TRBV30 forward primers with a C-beta reverse primer. A single record per CDR3 protein comes from TCRdb applying MiXCR to the multiplex PCR reads. The sample lists roughly 78,000 distinct CDR3 sequences; 65% to 75% were seen once. Taking roughly 20-34 mg of unsorted bulk tissue, the authors co-extracted RNA and DNA. The sequencing input was liver tumor tissue from sampling region 4. The subset here: tumor region T4, right-lateral pole. The receptors shown here come from a woman aged 55-70 years with primary liver carcinoma and hepatitis B virus infection.

For this clonotype: One end of the junction is discordant with germline, which a read error may explain. The gene calls are TRBV12-3 or TRBV12-4 and TRBJ2-7; D possibly corresponds to TRBD1 (6 bases). The CDR3 extends over 13 amino acids. The CDR3 is CACSFYGDTEQYF. For the CDR3, the DNA is TGTGCCTGCAGCTTTTATGGGGACACCGAGCAGTACTTC.

This clonotype showed up many times. V is TRBV10-3 and J is TRBJ2-7; D gene uncertain. This CDR3 spans 14 amino acids. Per the germline V gene, CDR1 is ENHRY and CDR2 is SYGVKD. V lost 3 bases, J lost 2 bases, and 11 bases lay in between. CDR3 DNA: TGTGCCATCAGTGAAGAGCAGAGAACCTACGAGCAGTACTTC. It is translated as CAISEEQRTYEQYF.

The sample holds many counts of this clonotype. The chain combines TRBV2 with TRBJ1-2; maybe TRBD1 (5 bases). Trimming removed 7 bases from V and 5 bases from J, with 14 bases in between. The CDR3 spans 13 residues. Germline V gives CDR1 SNHLY, CDR2 FYNNEI. The CDR3 DNA follows: TGTGCCAGCAACCCAGGGATTCGATATGGCTACACCTTC. As protein: CASNPGIRYGYTF.

This chain uses TRBV11-3 with TRBJ2-1, with TRBD2 as a possible D gene (7 bases). Germline V gives CDR1 SGHNT, CDR2 YENEEA. The length of the CDR3 is 17 residues. V was shortened by 7 bases and J by 10 bases, with 29 bases between the two germline ends. The chain's CDR3 is CASNSRGARTMANEQFF. The CDR3 coding sequence is TGTGCCAGCAACTCCCGGGGGGCGCGGACCATGGCCAACGAGCAGTTCTTC.

In the case of this clonotype: A clone one base away is much larger, so this may be a read error. The conserved closing phenylalanine or tryptophan is absent in this CDR3, likely reflecting a read error. The V and J genes are TRBV7-9 and TRBJ2-1; 9 bases line up with TRBD2. V gave up 6 bases and J gave up 10 bases; unmatched junction bases: 7. This CDR3 region has 13 residues. The germline V gene has CDR1 SEHNR and CDR2 FQNEAQ (reference sequence). In DNA, the CDR3 is TGTGCCAGCAGGAGGACTAGCGAGACAGAGCAGTTCTCC. Amino acid sequence: CASRRTSETEQFS.

Worth noting for this clonotype: The conserved phenylalanine or tryptophan normally closing the CDR3 is absent here, so this likely arose from a read error. This sequence joins TRBV6-5 and TRBJ1-4; D not certain. V lost 8 bases to trimming and J lost 10 bases, with 17 bases between them. The length of the CDR3 is 13 residues. CDR1 and CDR2 (germline): MNHEY, SVGAGI. The CDR3 here is CASRRGEGGKLFC. For the CDR3, the DNA is TGTGCCAGCCGCCGCGGAGAGGGCGGAAAACTGTTTTGT.

In the case of this clonotype: As the CDR3 is not closed by the conserved phenylalanine or tryptophan, this likely results from a read error. The chain couples TRBV11-2 to TRBJ1-1, with D possibly being TRBD1 (5 bases). The CDR3 has 13 residues. Germline V CDR1 and CDR2: SGHAT, FQNNGV. In DNA form, the CDR3 reads TGTCCCAGCAGCTTACAGGCTAACACCGAAGCTTTCTCT. It is translated as CPSSLQANTEAFS.

On this clonotype: At one end the junction does not follow the germline gene, possibly because of a read error. This rearrangement joins TRBV6-6 to TRBJ1-2; 8 bases fit TRBD1. CDR3 length: 11 residues. Per the germline V gene, CDR1 is MNHNY and CDR2 is SVGAGI (reference sequence). The CDR3 protein is CASSQTGVNIF. CDR3 in DNA: TGTGCCAGCAGTCAGACAGGGGTTAACATCTTC.

As regards this clonotype: A much larger clonotype is one base distant, so this may be a read error. The genes are TRBV7-8 and TRBJ2-7; TRBD1 is a possible D gene (6 bases). Germline lookup yields CDR1 SGHVS and CDR2 FQNEAQ. The CDR3 runs 14 residues. CDR3: CVSSLHRQDHEQYF. The CDR3 DNA sequence: TGTGTCAGCAGCCTCCACCGACAGGACCACGAGCAGTACTTC.

Regarding this clonotype: This may arise from a read error, as a much more abundant clone is one base away. This chain uses TRBV5-1 with TRBJ1-5; D is perhaps TRBD1 (5 bases). This CDR3 is built from 14 residues. CDR1 and CDR2 (germline): SGHRS, YFSETQ. The CDR3 spells CASSLQGLNQSQHF. The CDR3 DNA follows: TGCGCCAGCAGCTTGCAGGGTCTCAATCAGTCCCAGCATTTT.

This clonotype was observed many times. The rearrangement uses TRBV7-8 and TRBJ2-5; D might be TRBD2 (6 bases). V was trimmed by 2 bases and J by 1 base, leaving 17 bases between them. The germline V gene has CDR1 SGHVS and CDR2 FQNEAQ. CDR3 size: 17 residues. The CDR3 sequence: CASSLRGRAGTQETQYF. The CDR3 DNA sequence: TGTGCCAGCAGCTTACGTGGCAGGGCGGGGACCCAAGAGACCCAGTACTTC.

With regard to this clonotype: One end of the junction does not line up with germline, which may come from a read error. The chain has TRBV11-3 and TRBJ2-7; 7 nucleotides align to TRBD2. Germline CDR1 reads SGHNT; CDR2 reads YENEEA. The CDR3 extends over 14 amino acids. This CDR3 reads CVSTLSGREHEQYF. The CDR3 DNA follows: TGTGTCAGCACCTTAAGTGGGCGGGAGCACGAGCAGTACTTC. Filled out from reference TRBV11-3 and TRBJ2-7, the complete variable domain reads EAGVVQSPRYKIIEKKQPVAFWCNPISGHNTLYWYLQNLGQGPELLIRYENEEAVDDSQLPKDRFSAERLKGVDSTLKIQPAELGDSAVYLCVSTLSGREHEQYFGPGTRLTVT.

This clonotype has more than one count but fewer than ten. This sequence may be a read error, since a much larger clone differs from it by one base. The V gene is TRBV5-1, the J gene TRBJ1-2; D gene uncertain. CDR1 and CDR2 from the germline V gene are SGHRS and YFSETQ. V dropped 4 bases and J dropped 0 bases, with 13 bases sitting between them. This CDR3 contains 15 residues. The DNA of the CDR3 is TGCGCCAGCAGCCGCAGCCCGGGAGCTAACTATGGCTACACCTTC. This gives the protein CASSRSPGANYGYTF.

The chain couples TRBV20-1 to TRBJ1-4, with D perhaps TRBD1 (5 bases). Germline values: CDR1 DFQATT, CDR2 SNEGSKA (reference sequence). The CDR3 contains 13 residues. V lost 6 bases and J 14 bases, leaving 22 bases between the germline ends. Here the CDR3 reads CSATVPALSGLFF. The CDR3 region has the DNA TGCAGTGCGACAGTCCCGGCCCTAAGCGGGCTGTTTTTT.

This clonotype was recorded many times. The chain is built from TRBV14 and TRBJ2-7, with 9 bases lining up with TRBD2. The germline gives CDR1 SGHDN, CDR2 FVKESK. V lost 1 base, J lost 3 bases, and 7 bases stayed unmatched. The CDR3 is 16 residues long. As DNA, the CDR3 is TGTGCCAGCAGCCAAGCTCGGTATAGCGGGGGCTACGAGCAGTACTTC. Translated, it gives CASSQARYSGGYEQYF.

The rearrangement joins TRBV29-1 to TRBJ1-1; possible D gene TRBD1, 6 bases. This CDR3 has 13 residues. Germline V gives CDR1 SQVTM, CDR2 ANQGSEA. The V end lost 6 bases, the J end lost 6 bases, and 17 bases lay between the germline ends. The CDR3 reads CSVLKGGDAEAFF. CDR3 coding DNA: TGCAGCGTGCTGAAAGGGGGTGACGCTGAAGCTTTCTTT.

CDR3 DNA: TGTGCCAGCAGTGGCCAGAAGGGGACTTTCGGCTACACCTTC. Amino acid sequence: CASSGQKGTFGYTF. The chain employs TRBV6-6 and TRBJ1-2; a weak D match, TRBD1 (5 bases). The CDR3 contains 14 residues. V dropped 5 bases and J dropped 8 bases, with 18 bases sitting between them. Looked up from germline, CDR1 is MNHNY and CDR2 is SVGAGI (reference sequence).

Concerning this clonotype: Its ends do not fully match the called genes, so a read error is possible. This chain joins TRBV7-9 and TRBJ2-1, with D possibly matching TRBD1 (6 bases). CDR3 length: 17 amino acids. The germline V gene has CDR1 SEHNR and CDR2 FQNEAQ (reference sequence). The CDR3 loop is CASSLGVQGSSYSEQFF. CDR3 nucleotide sequence: TGTGCCAGCAGCTTAGGGGTCCAGGGGAGCTCCTACAGTGAGCAGTTCTTC.

On this clonotype: Germline is not matched at one junction end, which may reflect a read error. The gene calls are TRBV6-2 or TRBV6-3 and TRBJ2-7; 7 nucleotides align to TRBD2. The CDR3 is 14 residues long. Germline-derived CDR1 and CDR2 are MNHEY and SVGEGT. The chain's CDR3 is CASTRESIPYGQCF. The CDR3 DNA is TGTGCCAGCACGCGGGAGAGTATCCCCTACGGGCAGTGCTTC.

As to this clonotype: A read error may produce the germline difference seen at one junction end. The genes are TRBV7-8 and TRBJ2-3; 12 nucleotides line up with TRBD2. The CDR3 totals 17 residues. Germline CDR1 is SGHVS and CDR2 is FQNEAQ. DNA for the CDR3: TGTGCAAGCAGCTTAGGGACTAGCGGGCCGAGCACAGATGCGCAGTATTTT. It codes for CASSLGTSGPSTDAQYF. The variable domain in full, with the rest retrieved from reference TRBV7-8 and TRBJ2-3, is GAGVSQSPRYKVAKRGQDVALRCDPISGHVSLFWYQQALGQGPEFLTYFQNEAQLDKSGLPSDRFFAERPEGSVSTLKIQRTQQEDSAVYLCASSLGTSGPSTDAQYFGPGTRLTVL.

This clonotype has just a few counts. The chain links TRBV6-5 to TRBJ1-2, with TRBD1 identical over 7 bases. Looked up from germline, CDR1 is MNHEY and CDR2 is SVGAGI. The CDR3 has 15 amino acids. The trim removed 9 bases at V and 4 bases at J, leaving 14 bases unmatched. CDR3 DNA sequence: TGTGCCAGGGGGCCTCGCGGGGACAGCGTCTATGGCTACACCTTC. Protein: CARGPRGDSVYGYTF.

The chain couples TRBV6-1 to TRBJ1-1; unclear D gene. The germline V gene encodes CDR1 MNHNS and CDR2 SASEGT. V was shortened by 7 bases and J by 7 bases, with 16 bases between the two germline ends. This CDR3 has 13 amino acids. CDR3 sequence (DNA): TGTGCCAGCAATAGCGGACCGGGCAATGAAGCTTTCTTT. Encoded protein: CASNSGPGNEAFF.

On this clonotype itself: The CDR3 end shows no conserved phenylalanine or tryptophan, and so a read error is likely. The chain couples TRBV6-1 to TRBJ2-7; the match to TRBD2 covers 9 bases. The CDR3 runs 15 residues. The germline V gene encodes CDR1 MNHNS and CDR2 SASEGT. The trim removed 4 bases at V and 3 bases at J, leaving 7 bases unmatched. For the CDR3, the DNA is TGTGCCAGCAGTGGACGGACTAGCGTCATCTACGAGCAGTACTAC. This codes for CASSGRTSVIYEQYY.

Comment on this clonotype: Mismatch with germline at one junction end may stem from a read error. The V gene is TRBV11-3, the J gene TRBJ2-1, with 9 bases lining up with TRBD2. The length of the CDR3 is 18 residues. Germline values: CDR1 SGHNT, CDR2 YENEEA. The CDR3 sequence is CVSGLGLGGRAGYNEQFF. The DNA for the CDR3 is TGTGTCAGCGGCTTAGGTCTAGGCGGGAGGGCCGGCTACAATGAGCAGTTCTTC.

This rearrangement joins TRBV10-3 to TRBJ2-7, with TRBD2 matching over 7 bases. The CDR3 covers 13 residues. V shed 6 bases and J 3 bases; nucleotides not matched to a gene: 5. Germline assignment: CDR1 ENHRY and CDR2 SYGVKD. CDR3: CAISGRTGYEQYF. CDR3 DNA: TGTGCCATCAGCGGGAGGACGGGCTACGAGCAGTACTTC.

This clonotype was seen once. A junction end diverges from the germline sequence, so it may reflect a read error. This sequence joins TRBV6-1 and TRBJ1-2; D remains ambiguous. This CDR3 has 13 amino acids. Germline lookup yields CDR1 MNHNS and CDR2 SASEGT. The CDR3 here is CASSEIPNYGYTF. The DNA of the CDR3 is TGTGCGAGCAGTGAAATACCTAACTATGGCTACACCTTC.

Remarks on this clonotype: A much larger clone lies a single base off, so this may be a read error. Lacking the conserved final phenylalanine or tryptophan, this CDR3 likely reflects a read error. This chain joins TRBV7-9 and TRBJ2-1; 8 bases match TRBD2. V dropped 6 bases and J dropped 2; count of bases not matched to a gene: 12. Germline lookup yields CDR1 SEHNR and CDR2 FQNEAQ (reference sequence). The CDR3 consists of 17 residues. The chain's CDR3 is CASRGGSGTFTYNEQFS. The CDR3 DNA follows: TGTGCCAGCAGAGGAGGTAGCGGGACCTTTACCTACAATGAGCAGTTCTCC.

The table lists this clonotype with a count of one. The CDR3 sequence: CASRMGDLDSNQPQHF. The CDR3, as DNA: TGCGCCAGCAGGATGGGGGACCTTGATAGCAATCAGCCCCAGCATTTT. V usage is TRBV10-1 and J usage is TRBJ1-5; D possibly corresponds to TRBD1 (5 bases). The CDR3 runs to 16 residues. V was cut by 6 bases and J by 0 bases, with 15 bases left in between. The germline V gene encodes CDR1 WNHNN and CDR2 SYGVQD (reference sequence).